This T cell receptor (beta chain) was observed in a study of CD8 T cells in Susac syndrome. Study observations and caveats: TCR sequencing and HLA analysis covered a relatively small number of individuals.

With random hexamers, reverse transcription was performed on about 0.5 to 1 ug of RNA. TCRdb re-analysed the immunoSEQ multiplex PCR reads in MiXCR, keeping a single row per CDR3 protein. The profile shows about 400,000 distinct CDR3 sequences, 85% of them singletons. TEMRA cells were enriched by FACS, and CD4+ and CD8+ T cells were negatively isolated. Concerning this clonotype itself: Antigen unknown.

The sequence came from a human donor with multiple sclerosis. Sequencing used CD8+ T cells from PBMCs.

The CDR3 here is CSAHSPTGTSTDTQYF. CDR3 coding DNA: TGCAGTGCTCATTCGCCGACAGGGACGAGCACAGATACGCAGTATTTT. The rearrangement links TRBV20-1 to TRBJ2-3, with 7 bases matching TRBD1. The length of the CDR3 is 16 residues. Per the germline V gene, CDR1 is DFQATT and CDR2 is SNEGSKA (reference sequence). Trimming cost V 5 bases and J 0 bases; bases outside gene matches: 11.